These 5 T cell receptor beta chains share one sample of origin, sequenced in a study of blood T cell repertoires in COVID-19. TCRdb's table, derived via immunoSEQ multiplex PCR, lists solely in-frame clones and lacks some. The profile shows under 350,000 clones, 85% to 90% of them singletons. Sequenced: peripheral blood. These receptors were obtained from a man aged 40-50 years with acute or convalescent COVID-19.

The rearrangement joins TRBV25-1 to TRBJ1-1; no clear D gene. In germline, CDR1 is MGHDK, CDR2 SYGVNS. This CDR3 has 12 amino acids. Trimming shortened V by 6 bases and J by 2 bases, and 7 bases separated the two germline ends. The CDR3 here is CASRQSNTEAFF. The DNA of the CDR3 is TGTGCCAGCAGGCAGTCAAACACTGAAGCTTTCTTT. The full variable domain, rest sourced from reference TRBV25-1 and TRBJ1-1, is EADIYQTPRYLVIGTGKKITLECSQTMGHDKMYWYQQDPGMELHLIHYSYGVNSTEKGDLSSESTVSRIRTEHFPLTLESARPSHTSQYLCASRQSNTEAFFGQGTRLTVV.

The chain combines TRBV6-6 with TRBJ1-2; no clear D. The CDR3 contains 15 residues. The germline V and J ends were trimmed by 0 bases and 5 bases, with 13 bases remaining between them. Germline V lookup: CDR1 MNHNY, CDR2 SVGAGI (reference sequence). CDR3 region: CASSYSNPGSYGYTF. In DNA, the CDR3 is TGTGCCAGCAGTTACTCGAACCCAGGATCTTATGGCTACACCTTC.

This clone has only one observation. The gene calls are TRBV5-6 and TRBJ1-6; perhaps TRBD1 as D (6 bases). V was cut by 0 bases and J by 10 bases, with 11 bases left in between. The CDR3 is made up of 14 amino acids. Germline CDR1 is SGHDT and CDR2 is YYEEEE. CDR3 sequence (DNA): TGTGCCAGCAGCTTGGGGGGGCTGGGATCACCCCTCCACTTT. Its translation is CASSLGGLGSPLHF. Filled out from reference TRBV5-6 and TRBJ1-6, the complete variable domain reads DAGVTQSPTHLIKTRGQQVTLRCSPKSGHDTVSWYQQALGQGPQFIFQYYEEEERQRGNFPDRFSGHQFPNYSSELNVNALLLGDSALYLCASSLGGLGSPLHFGNGTRLTVT.

This sequence joins TRBV14 and TRBJ1-6; no clear D gene. The CDR3 totals 14 residues. V dropped 0 bases and J dropped 9 bases, with 9 bases sitting between them. The V gene's germline CDR1 is SGHDN and CDR2 FVKESK. The CDR3 here is CASSQENQISPLHF. The CDR3 DNA sequence: TGTGCCAGCAGCCAAGAAAACCAGATTTCACCCCTCCACTTT.

This clone came up once. V usage is TRBV7-3 and J usage is TRBJ2-7; TRBD2 agrees at 9 bases. Germline V CDR1 and CDR2: SGHTA, FQGTGA. Trimming removed 5 bases from V and 7 bases from J; junction bases left unmatched: 6. There are 13 residues in the CDR3. The CDR3 loop is CASSQKRGDEQYF. The CDR3 DNA reads as TGTGCCAGCAGCCAGAAGCGGGGGGATGAGCAGTACTTC.